A selection of T cell receptor beta chains follows, all from one sample in a study of identical twins. MiXCR was run by TCRdb on the 5' RACE reads, yielding one entry per CDR3 protein. The data show approximately 700,000 distinct CDR3 sequences, 6% to 6.5% seen once. The sample was naive T cells sorted from blood. All receptors derive from a man aged 18 to 29 in good health. The CDR3 runs from the conserved cysteine through the conserved F or W. The order of the fields is V gene, J gene, clone size, D gene, CDR3 DNA, CDR3 protein. A D gene is named only where the DNA matches it firmly. The size entry is marked missing in some rows and otherwise reads once, few, many or a size class.

>TRBV29-1|TRBJ2-1|many|TRBD2
TGCAGCACACTTGAGCGGGAGGTCCCCTACAATGAGCAGTTCTTC
CSTLEREVPYNEQFF
>TRBV3-1|TRBJ2-1|few|TRBD2
TGTGCCAGCACCACAAGTCCTAGCGGGCGCACCAATGAGCAGTTCTTC
CASTTSPSGRTNEQFF
>TRBV5-5|TRBJ2-3|many|NA
TGTGCCAGCGTGGGGGGCACAGATACGCAGTATTTT
CASVGGTDTQYF
>TRBV5-1|TRBJ2-1|many|NA
TGCGCCAGCAGACCTCCAGGTGTCCGCTCCTACAATGAGCAGTTCTTC
CASRPPGVRSYNEQFF
>TRBV27|TRBJ1-4|many|NA
TGTGCCAGCAGTTCCGGGACGGAACTGTTTTTT
CASSSGTELFF
>TRBV20-1|TRBJ1-5|NA|TRBD1
TGCAGTGCCCGGCGGAGGGTCGGGCAGGGGGGGCAGCCCCAGCATTTT
CSARRRVGQGGQPQHF
>TRBV12-3/TRBV12-4|TRBJ1-4|NA|TRBD1
TGTGCCAGCAGAGGACAGGGGACAAATGAAAAACTGTTTTTT
CASRGQGTNEKLFF
>TRBV28|TRBJ2-5|few|TRBD1
TGTGCCAGCAGACCAGGGGGAGCGTTACGTCAAGAGACCCAGTACTTC
CASRPGGALRQETQYF
>TRBV15|TRBJ2-4|few|NA
TGTGCCACCAGCAGAGACAGTTCCAAAAACATTCAGTACTTC
CATSRDSSKNIQYF
>TRBV14|TRBJ1-6|few|NA
TGTGCCAGCAGCCTTGTAGGGTTCGGCTCACCCCTCCACTTT
CASSLVGFGSPLHF